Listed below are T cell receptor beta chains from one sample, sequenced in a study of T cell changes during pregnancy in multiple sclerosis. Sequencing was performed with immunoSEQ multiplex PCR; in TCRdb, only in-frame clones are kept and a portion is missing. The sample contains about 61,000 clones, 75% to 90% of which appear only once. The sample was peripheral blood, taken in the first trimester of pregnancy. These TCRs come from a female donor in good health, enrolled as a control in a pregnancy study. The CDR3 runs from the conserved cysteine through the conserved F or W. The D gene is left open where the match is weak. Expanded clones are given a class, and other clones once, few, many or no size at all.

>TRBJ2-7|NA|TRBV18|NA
CASSPRGQGYEQYF
TGTGCCAGCTCACCACGGGGGCAGGGTTACGAGCAGTACTTC
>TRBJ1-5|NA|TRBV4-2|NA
CASSLAADAGNQPQHF
TGTGCCAGCAGCCTCGCGGCCGACGCGGGAAATCAGCCCCAGCATTTT
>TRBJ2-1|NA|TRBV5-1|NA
CASSLSIQSSYNEQFF
TGCGCCAGCAGCCTATCGATCCAAAGCTCCTACAATGAGCAGTTCTTC
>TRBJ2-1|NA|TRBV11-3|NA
CASSLELTSSYNEQFF
TGTGCCAGCAGCTTAGAACTGACAAGCTCCTACAATGAGCAGTTCTTC
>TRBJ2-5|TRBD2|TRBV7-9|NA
CASTGGAGGPETQYF
TGTGCCAGCACTGGTGGGGCGGGGGGCCCAGAGACCCAGTACTTC
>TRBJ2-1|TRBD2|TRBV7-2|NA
CASSLGTSGGDEQFF
TGTGCCAGCAGCTTAGGGACTAGCGGCGGCGATGAGCAGTTCTTC
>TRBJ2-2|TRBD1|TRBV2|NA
CASSGTGNTGELFF
TGTGCCAGCAGTGGGACAGGCAACACCGGGGAGCTGTTTTTT
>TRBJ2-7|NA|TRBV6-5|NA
CAIGDTLYEQYF
TGTGCCATAGGGGACACCCTCTACGAGCAGTACTTC
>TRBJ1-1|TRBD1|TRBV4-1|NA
CASSQGTGGGTEAFF
TGCGCCAGCAGCCAAGGAACAGGGGGAGGCACTGAAGCTTTCTTT
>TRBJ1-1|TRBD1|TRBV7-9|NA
CASSLEGADTEAFF
TGTGCCAGCAGCCTCGAGGGGGCGGACACTGAAGCTTTCTTT
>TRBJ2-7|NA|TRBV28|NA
CASSLSRGGGPYEQYF
TGTGCCAGCAGCTTGAGCAGGGGCGGGGGACCCTACGAGCAGTACTTC
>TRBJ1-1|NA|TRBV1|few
CTSSPKTGANTEAFF
TGCACCAGCAGCCCGAAGACAGGGGCGAACACTGAAGCTTTCTTT
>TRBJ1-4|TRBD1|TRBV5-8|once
CASSPGTGNEKLFF
TGTGCCAGCAGCCCAGGGACAGGGAATGAAAAACTGTTTTTT
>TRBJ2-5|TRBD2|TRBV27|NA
CASSLGGGAAETQYF
TGTGCCAGCAGTTTAGGCGGGGGGGCCGCTGAGACCCAGTACTTC
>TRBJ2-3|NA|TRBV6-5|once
CASSFRDGTDTQYF
TGTGCCAGCAGTTTCAGGGATGGGACAGATACGCAGTATTTT
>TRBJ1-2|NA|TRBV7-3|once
CASSPTPPGVYGYTF
TGTGCCAGCAGCCCAACCCCCCCCGGGGTCTATGGCTACACCTTC
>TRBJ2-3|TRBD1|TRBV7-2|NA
CASSAWTGNTQYF
TGTGCCAGCAGCGCATGGACAGGGAATACGCAGTATTTT